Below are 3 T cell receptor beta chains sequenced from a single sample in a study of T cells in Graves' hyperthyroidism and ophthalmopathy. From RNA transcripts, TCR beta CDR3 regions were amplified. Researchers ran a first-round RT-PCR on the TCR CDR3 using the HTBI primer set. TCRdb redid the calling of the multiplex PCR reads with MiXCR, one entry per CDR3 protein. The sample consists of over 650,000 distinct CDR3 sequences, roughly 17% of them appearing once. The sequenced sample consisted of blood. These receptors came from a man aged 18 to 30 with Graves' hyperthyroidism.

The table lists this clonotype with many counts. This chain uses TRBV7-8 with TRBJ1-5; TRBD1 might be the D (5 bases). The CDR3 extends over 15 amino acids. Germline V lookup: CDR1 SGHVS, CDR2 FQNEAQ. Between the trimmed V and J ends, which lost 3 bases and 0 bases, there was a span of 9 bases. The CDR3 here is CASSFRGGSNQPQHF. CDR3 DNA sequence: TGTGCCAGCAGCTTCCGGGGGGGTAGCAATCAGCCCCAGCATTTT.

CDR3 DNA sequence: TGTGCCAGTGGTCACGGACAGGGAGGGCAGCCCCAGCATTTT. This gives the protein CASGHGQGGQPQHF. This chain links TRBV19 with TRBJ1-5; 8 bases agree with TRBD1. Losses at the gene ends were 8 bases for V and 7 bases for J; bases not matched to a gene: 10. The germline V gene has CDR1 LNHDA and CDR2 SQIVND (reference sequence). The CDR3 is made up of 14 amino acids. The whole variable domain, remainder taken from reference TRBV19 and TRBJ1-5, is DGGITQSPKYLFRKEGQNVTLSCEQNLNHDAMYWYRQDPGQGLRLIYYSQIVNDFQKGDIAEGYSVSREKKESFPLTVTSAQKNPTAFYLCASGHGQGGQPQHFGDGTRLSIL.

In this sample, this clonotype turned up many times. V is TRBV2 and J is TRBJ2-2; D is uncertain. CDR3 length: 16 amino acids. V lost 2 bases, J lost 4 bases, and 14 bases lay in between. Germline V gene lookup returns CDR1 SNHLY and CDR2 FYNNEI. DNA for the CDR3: TGTGCCAGCAGTGAAAGAGCCCAGGTGGTCACCGGGGAGCTGTTTTTT. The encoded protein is CASSERAQVVTGELFF.